This TCR beta chain was obtained from a study of T cell responses to AZD1222 COVID-19 vaccine. General study results and limits: Spike-specific TCR repertoires showed rising breadth and depth after two AZD1222 doses. Clonal diversity was possibly underestimated, and white British individuals and females predominated among donors. At baseline, seropositivity was found in only a handful of AZD1222 recipients.

As regards this clone: Its matching antigen is unknown.

Some clones are missing from TCRdb's copy, which holds only in-frame ones; the method was immunoSEQ multiplex PCR. This sample has 100,000 to 120,000 clones; 65% to 85% occur once, and the top ten carry approximately 4.6%. This CDR3 spans 16 amino acids. Germline-derived CDR1 and CDR2 are SGHNT and YYREEE (reference sequence). Trimming took 4 bases from V and 4 from J, leaving 18 bases between them. The input for sequencing was peripheral blood, taken on day 0 of AZD1222 vaccination. J is TRBJ1-3 and V is TRBV5-4; D call uncertain. The TCR comes from an adult in good health. The CDR3 coding sequence is TGTGCCAGCAGCGGATTCGATCTCGGAAACGGAAACACCATATATTTT. This codes for CASSGFDLGNGNTIYF.